Each of the 17 T cell receptor beta chains below was sequenced from the same sample in a study of control samples from healthy donors and cancer patients. Sequenced by immunoSEQ multiplex PCR; TCRdb stores in-frame clones only, minus some. This sample has about 38,000 clones, with around 82% found just once. Material: PBMCs. Source of these receptors: a woman in her sixties with lung cancer.

This chain uses TRBV6-4 with TRBJ2-2; TRBD1 matches 10 bases. V dropped 4 bases and J dropped 6; count of bases not matched to a gene: 8. The CDR3 is made up of 16 amino acids. The germline V gene encodes CDR1 MRHNA and CDR2 SNTAGT. The CDR3 protein is CASSAVTGGDAGELFF. In DNA, the CDR3 is TGTGCCAGCAGTGCCGTGACAGGGGGCGACGCCGGGGAGCTGTTTTTT.

The rearrangement links TRBV6-4 to TRBJ2-3; D may be TRBD2 (5 bases). Trimming shortened V by 2 bases and J by 4 bases, and 10 bases separated the two germline ends. The CDR3 sequence is 14 residues long. Per germline, CDR1 MRHNA and CDR2 SNTAGT. CDR3 residues: CASSDVEGSDTQYF. The CDR3 region has the DNA TGTGCCAGCAGTGACGTAGAGGGTTCAGATACGCAGTATTTT.

The gene calls are TRBV7-8 and TRBJ2-7; 9 bases align to TRBD1. The CDR3 totals 15 residues. Germline V lookup: CDR1 SGHVS, CDR2 FQNEAQ. The V gene end was trimmed by 3 bases and the J gene end by 6 bases; junction bases not matched to a gene: 9. CDR3 nucleotides: TGTGCCAGCAGCTTCGCCGGGACAGGGCCCCCCGAGCAGTACTTC. The encoded protein is CASSFAGTGPPEQYF.

This clone has more than one count but fewer than ten. The rearrangement uses TRBV7-3 and TRBJ2-1, with TRBD1 matching 8 bases. Germline V gene lookup returns CDR1 SGHTA and CDR2 FQGTGA. The CDR3 loop spans 13 amino acids. Trimming took 5 bases from V and 8 from J; bases not matched to a gene: 5. CDR3 coding DNA: TGTGCCAGCAGCCTCCCAGGGGGCGATGAGCAGTTCTTC. Translating gives CASSLPGGDEQFF. Filled out from reference TRBV7-3 and TRBJ2-1, the complete variable domain reads GAGVSQTPSNKVTEKGKYVELRCDPISGHTALYWYRQSLGQGPEFLIYFQGTGAADDSGLPNDRFFAVRPEGSVSTLKIQRTERGDSAVYLCASSLPGGDEQFFGPGTRLTVL.

The J gene is TRBJ1-4, the V gene TRBV12-5; possibly TRBD1 for D (6 bases). Germline loops: CDR1 LGHNT, CDR2 FRNRAP. This CDR3 contains 14 residues. Trimming cost V 6 bases and J 5 bases, with 13 bases left between them. The CDR3 protein is CASGLTGMNEKLFF. In DNA, the CDR3 is TGTGCTAGTGGCCTCACAGGGATGAATGAAAAACTGTTTTTT.

This chain uses TRBV30 with TRBJ2-2; D possibly corresponds to TRBD2 (5 bases). V was trimmed by 3 bases and J by 0 bases, leaving 8 bases between them. The CDR3 is made up of 14 amino acids. From germline, CDR1 is GTSNPN and CDR2 SVGIG (reference sequence). The CDR3 spells CAWRTIANTGELFF. In DNA, the CDR3 is TGTGCCTGGAGGACTATCGCGAACACCGGGGAGCTGTTTTTT.

The chain uses TRBV19 and TRBJ1-2; D gene unclear. Trimming cost V 4 bases and J 7 bases, with 19 bases left between them. In germline, CDR1 is LNHDA, CDR2 SQIVND (reference sequence). This CDR3 region has 15 residues. The CDR3 spells CASSTSPGSGGGYTF. The CDR3 nucleotides are TGTGCCAGTAGTACCTCACCAGGCAGCGGCGGTGGCTACACCTTC.

The V gene is TRBV14, the J gene TRBJ2-3; D not resolved. Trimming took 2 bases from V and 2 from J, leaving 5 bases between them. The CDR3 runs 13 residues. Germline values: CDR1 SGHDN, CDR2 FVKESK. CDR3 protein: CASSQTLTDTQYF. CDR3 coding DNA: TGTGCCAGCAGCCAAACTCTCACAGATACGCAGTATTTT.

V is TRBV6-5 and J is TRBJ2-3; possible D gene TRBD2, 6 bases. Germline CDR1 and CDR2: MNHEY and SVGAGI. The CDR3 totals 14 residues. The ends were cut back, 2 bases at V and 2 bases at J, with 8 bases in the middle. The CDR3 sequence is CASSYRDFTDTQYF. CDR3 DNA sequence: TGTGCCAGCAGTTACCGGGACTTCACAGATACGCAGTATTTT.

The V call is TRBV19, the J call TRBJ1-5; D call uncertain. The CDR3 has 15 residues. V was pared by 1 base and J by 2 bases, with 9 bases between. From germline, CDR1 is LNHDA and CDR2 SQIVND (reference sequence). The CDR3 here is CASSIVQMGNQPQHF. The CDR3 DNA sequence: TGTGCCAGTAGTATAGTGCAAATGGGCAATCAGCCCCAGCATTTT.

This clone has a handful of counts. The rearrangement links TRBV29-1 to TRBJ1-1; no reliable D call. V shed 4 bases and J shed 3 bases, with 3 bases lying between them. Germline values: CDR1 SQVTM, CDR2 ANQGSEA. This CDR3 comprises 10 residues. In DNA form, the CDR3 reads TGCAGCGTTGTGCACACTGAAGCTTTCTTT. Its protein product is CSVVHTEAFF. Full variable domain (outside the CDR3, taken from reference TRBV29-1 and TRBJ1-1): SAVISQKPSRDICQRGTSLTIQCQVDSQVTMMFWYRQQPGQSLTLIATANQGSEATYESGFVIDKFPISRPNLTFSTLTVSNMSPEDSSIYLCSVVHTEAFFGQGTRLTVV.

This sequence joins TRBV18 and TRBJ1-1; tentative D call: TRBD1 (5 bases). Germline CDR1 reads KGHSH; CDR2 reads LQKENI. This CDR3 comprises 15 residues. V gave up 8 bases and J gave up 2 bases, with 18 bases separating them. The chain's CDR3 is CASDGTGSRNTEAFF. The CDR3 DNA is TGTGCCAGCGACGGGACGGGGTCTCGTAACACTGAAGCTTTCTTT.

The V gene is TRBV19, the J gene TRBJ2-7; 7 positions agree with TRBD2. CDR1 LNHDA and CDR2 SQIVND come from the germline V gene (reference sequence). The J segment lost 0 bases and the V segment lost 5 bases, leaving 4 bases of the junction unmatched. The CDR3 length is 14 residues. The CDR3: CASSLAEYSYEQYF. CDR3 coding DNA: TGTGCCAGTAGTCTAGCGGAATACTCCTACGAGCAGTACTTC.

This clone was counted between two and nine times. V gene TRBV2 combines with J gene TRBJ1-2; tentative D call: TRBD1 (5 bases). CDR3 size: 11 residues. V gave up 1 base and J gave up 8 bases, with 5 bases separating them. Germline CDR1 is SNHLY and CDR2 is FYNNEI. The CDR3 DNA follows: TGTGCCAGCAGTGAAGGGGACGGCTACACCTTC. Its translation is CASSEGDGYTF.

The chain is built from TRBV19 and TRBJ1-2; D call uncertain. V shed 6 bases and J shed 1 base, with 15 bases lying between them. Germline V CDR1 and CDR2: LNHDA, SQIVND (reference sequence). CDR3 length: 15 amino acids. The CDR3 nucleotides are TGTGCCAGTAGGGAGGGTTTTACGGTTAACTATGGCTACACCTTC. Its protein product is CASREGFTVNYGYTF.

The chain combines TRBV11-2 with TRBJ1-1, with D hard to call. Trimming pared 5 bases from V and 3 bases from J, leaving 13 bases between. The length of the CDR3 is 14 residues. Germline CDR1 is SGHAT and CDR2 is FQNNGV. This chain's CDR3 is CASSLQGTYTEAFF. Here the CDR3 DNA reads TGTGCCAGCAGCCTCCAAGGCACCTACACTGAAGCTTTCTTT.

V is TRBV5-4 and J is TRBJ2-6; 8 bases agree with TRBD2. Per germline, CDR1 SGHNT and CDR2 YYREEE (reference sequence). The CDR3 is made up of 17 amino acids. V was pared by 6 bases and J by 2 bases, with 10 bases of the junction left unmatched. In nucleotides, the CDR3 is TGTGCCAGCAAGGAACCAGCGGGGGATCCTGGGGCCAACGTCCTGACTTTC. Translation gives CASKEPAGDPGANVLTF.